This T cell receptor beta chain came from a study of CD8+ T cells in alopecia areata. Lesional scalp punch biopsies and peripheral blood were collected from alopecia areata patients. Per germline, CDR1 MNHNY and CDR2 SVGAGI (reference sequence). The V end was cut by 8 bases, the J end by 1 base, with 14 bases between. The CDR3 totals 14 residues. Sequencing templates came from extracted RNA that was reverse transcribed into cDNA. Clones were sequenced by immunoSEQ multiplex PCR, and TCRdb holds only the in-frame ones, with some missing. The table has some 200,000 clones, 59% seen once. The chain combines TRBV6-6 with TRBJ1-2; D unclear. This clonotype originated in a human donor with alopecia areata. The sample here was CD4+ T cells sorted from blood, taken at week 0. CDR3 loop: CASRPYVNNYGYTF. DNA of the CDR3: TGTGCCAGCCGCCCTTATGTTAATAACTATGGCTACACCTTC.